Below are 14 T cell receptor beta chains sequenced from a single sample in a study of blood T cell repertoires in COVID-19 (dated by TCRdb to the early 2020s). Library generation was performed with the immunoSEQ multiplex PCR assay. The immuneACCESS repertoire file appears here via TCRdb, limited to in-frame rearrangements. These files lack a portion of the clones; in checked studies, under half of the deficit traces to unresolved V genes, and the cause of the others is not known. Recorded for this sample are 300,000 or so clones; around 92% of them occurred a single time. Clones ranked in the top ten supply roughly 2.9% of the sample. Sequenced sample: PBMCs or T cells enriched from blood (not recorded which). The origin of the receptors is a woman aged 50 to 65 who had been exposed to COVID-19.

This chain connects TRBV29-1 to TRBJ1-1, with a tentative D call TRBD1 (5 bases). The germline CDR1 and CDR2 sequences are SQVTM and ANQGSEA. This CDR3 is built from 12 residues. Trimming took 3 bases from V and 3 from J, leaving 8 bases between them. CDR3 in DNA: TGCAGCGTTGATGGGGGGTACACTGAAGCTTTCTTT. Residues: CSVDGGYTEAFF.

The chain couples TRBV5-4 to TRBJ2-3; 9 bases fit TRBD2. The CDR3 length is 15 residues. CDR1 and CDR2 (germline): SGHNT, YYREEE (reference sequence). V lost 5 bases, J lost 5 bases, and 9 bases stayed unmatched. The CDR3 sequence: CASRRRGGRQDTQYF. CDR3 DNA: TGTGCCAGCAGAAGGCGGGGGGGGCGTCAAGATACGCAGTATTTT.

This clone has just a few counts. The CDR3 sequence is CASSQPGLHYGYTF. The CDR3 bases are TGTGCCAGCTCACAGCCGGGACTCCACTATGGCTACACCTTC. The chain couples TRBV18 to TRBJ1-2; maybe TRBD1 (5 bases). Trimming left V 4 bases short and J 3 bases short, with 12 bases between. Germline-derived CDR1 and CDR2 are KGHSH and LQKENI. This CDR3 has 14 amino acids.

The CDR3 region is CASSQARDTPYYEQYF. The CDR3, as DNA: TGCGCCAGCAGCCAAGCCCGGGACACGCCATACTACGAGCAGTACTTC. The chain uses TRBV4-1 and TRBJ2-7; maybe TRBD1 (6 bases). This CDR3 has 16 amino acids. Germline-derived CDR1 and CDR2 are MGHRA and YSYEKL. Trimming cost V 1 base and J 3 bases, with 16 bases left between them.

The V and J genes are TRBV5-8 and TRBJ2-7, with 10 bases aligning to TRBD1. The CDR3 is 13 residues long. Looked up from germline, CDR1 is SGHTS and CDR2 is YDEGEE. Trimming removed 7 bases from V and 4 bases from J; junction bases left unmatched: 5. The CDR3 sequence is CASGDRGVYEQYF. The CDR3 DNA is TGTGCCAGCGGGGACAGGGGCGTTTACGAGCAGTACTTC.

This sequence joins TRBV2 and TRBJ1-1; D is uncertain. Between the trimmed V and J ends, which lost 6 bases and 4 bases, there was a span of 12 bases. CDR1 is SNHLY, CDR2 FYNNEI, per germline. The CDR3 covers 13 residues. The CDR3 region has the DNA TGTGCCAGCAGCGGGGATCGAGGCACTGAAGCTTTCTTT. Its translation is CASSGDRGTEAFF. The full variable domain, with the rest looked up from reference TRBV2 and TRBJ1-1, is EPEVTQTPSHQVTQMGQEVILRCVPISNHLYFYWYRQILGQKVEFLVSFYNNEISEKSEIFDDQFSVERPDGSNFTLKIRSTKLEDSAMYFCASSGDRGTEAFFGQGTRLTVV.

The count of this clone is one. CDR3 nucleotide sequence: TGTGCCAGCAGTCCACCCTTAGCGGGGGGGCTTACCGGGGAGCTGTTTTTT. As protein: CASSPPLAGGLTGELFF. The chain couples TRBV28 to TRBJ2-2; 11 bases are shared with TRBD2. Germline CDR1 reads MDHEN; CDR2 reads SYDVKM. CDR3 length equals 17 residues. Trimming cost V 5 bases and J 5 bases; bases outside gene matches: 10.

This chain links TRBV5-4 with TRBJ2-5, with 7 positions matching TRBD2. CDR1 and CDR2 from the germline V gene are SGHNT and YYREEE (reference sequence). The V and J ends lost 1 base and 5 bases, in that order; junction bases with no gene match: 11. The CDR3 is 16 residues long. The CDR3 sequence: CASSLSGKRGGETQYF. For the CDR3, the DNA is TGTGCCAGCAGCTTGTCAGGGAAGCGGGGAGGCGAGACCCAGTACTTC.

V gene TRBV4-1 combines with J gene TRBJ2-1; 7 bases fit TRBD2. CDR3 length equals 17 residues. The V gene end was trimmed by 0 bases and the J gene end by 0 bases; junction bases not matched to a gene: 5. The germline CDR1 and CDR2 sequences are MGHRA and YSYEKL. CDR3 residues: CASSQEVGGSSYNEQFF. As DNA, the CDR3 is TGCGCCAGCAGCCAAGAGGTCGGGGGGAGCTCCTACAATGAGCAGTTCTTC.

The J gene is TRBJ2-1, the V gene TRBV7-9; 7 positions match TRBD1. V was clipped by 10 bases and J by 1 base; unmatched bases: 4. The CDR3 covers 13 residues. Germline V gene sequence: CDR1 SEHNR, CDR2 FQNEAQ (reference sequence). DNA for the CDR3: TGTGCCACCGAGGGGGCGTCCTACAATGAGCAGTTCTTC. Encoded protein: CATEGASYNEQFF.

V is TRBV27 and J is TRBJ1-5; D gene ambiguous. The germline CDR1 and CDR2 sequences are MNHEY and SMNVEV (reference sequence). V gave up 2 bases and J gave up 5 bases, with 7 bases separating them. The CDR3 covers 13 residues. The chain's CDR3 is CASSLGPDQPQHF. As DNA, the CDR3 is TGTGCCAGCAGTTTAGGTCCGGATCAGCCCCAGCATTTT.

V and J are TRBV3-1 (or the pseudogene TRBV3-2) and TRBJ2-7, with TRBD1 identical over 8 bases. The V and J ends lost 4 bases and 7 bases, in that order; junction bases with no gene match: 12. Per germline, CDR1 LGHDT and CDR2 YNNKEL (reference sequence). This CDR3 spans 15 amino acids. This CDR3 is CASSRGTGDMGEQYF. In DNA form, the CDR3 reads TGTGCCAGCAGCCGAGGGACAGGCGATATGGGAGAGCAGTACTTC.

The chain joins TRBV25-1 to TRBJ2-7, with TRBD1 matching 9 bases. With 8 bases clipped from V and 2 bases from J, the junction kept 10 bases outside the gene matches. The CDR3 has 15 residues. Per the germline V gene, CDR1 is MGHDK and CDR2 is SYGVNS. CDR3 sequence reads: CASGERQGGAYEQYF. CDR3 bases: TGTGCCAGCGGCGAAAGACAGGGGGGTGCCTACGAGCAGTACTTC.

The chain uses TRBV19 and TRBJ1-6; no clear D gene. CDR1 is LNHDA, CDR2 SQIVND, per germline (reference sequence). The CDR3 contains 14 residues. Trimming shortened V by 6 bases and J by 5 bases, and 11 bases separated the two germline ends. The CDR3 loop reads CASRATMDNSPLHF. The CDR3 DNA reads TGTGCCAGTAGGGCAACAATGGATAATTCACCCCTCCACTTT.